What follows describes a single T cell receptor (beta chain). Antigen: not known. The sample is drawn from a study of T-cell memory formation after mild COVID-19. Study-level information: There were largely donor-specific TCR clusters. Study-level points and caveats: Contracting CD8+ clones were enriched in EMRA, CD4+ mainly in CM and EM. In pre-infection memory, a portion of responding clones appeared, which suggested that cross-reactive memory joined.

This CDR3 region has 14 residues. The germline CDR1 and CDR2 sequences are DFQATT and SNEGSKA (reference sequence). Trimming pared 3 bases from V and 6 bases from J, leaving 15 bases between. TCRdb reprocessed the 5' RACE reads via MiXCR and lists one record per CDR3 protein. The table shows hundreds of thousands of distinct CDR3 sequences, with 25% to 30% occurring only once. The J gene is TRBJ1-5, the V gene TRBV20-1; D is perhaps TRBD1 (5 bases). The sequencing input was PBMCs or a T cell subset sorted from them (not recorded which). This receptor was identified in an adult woman who had mild COVID-19 (a few samples of this study predate the infection). Cell type and time point are not known. DNA for the CDR3: TGCAGTGCTAGTCGGGGGTTAGTCACTCAGCCCCAGCATTTT. It codes for CSASRGLVTQPQHF.